This T cell receptor (beta chain) was retrieved from a study of blood T cell repertoires in COVID-19. At the level of the study: Nucleic acid was either cDNA or gDNA, and it came from T cells, B-cell-depleted T cells, or PBMCs.

This clone was recorded a few times. The sample holds other DNA sequences that translate to the same CDR3. CDR1 and CDR2 from the germline V gene are MNHEY and SVGAGI. Trimming cost V 2 bases and J 1 base, with 8 bases left between them. The CDR3 contains 14 residues. Methods used by the authors: Nucleated cell counts were estimated from reference gene primer amplification. Only in-frame clones appear in the TCRdb table, and some are missing; sequencing was by immunoSEQ multiplex PCR. The V and J calls and clone size are taken from that table; D and trimming were inferred from the DNA. The repertoire includes under 500,000 clones, nearly 90% of them detected once, and about 2% sits in the top ten. Those enrolled, adults aged roughly 18 to 90 years, came from some 23 US areas.

The rearrangement uses TRBV6-5 and TRBJ1-1; possible D gene TRBD1, 6 bases. The receptor's source is a woman between 18 and 29 years old with acute COVID-19. Sequenced input: PBMCs or T cells enriched from blood (not recorded which). Here the CDR3 reads CASSYGGANTEAFF. The CDR3 DNA is TGTGCCAGCAGTTACGGGGGGGCGAACACTGAAGCTTTCTTT.